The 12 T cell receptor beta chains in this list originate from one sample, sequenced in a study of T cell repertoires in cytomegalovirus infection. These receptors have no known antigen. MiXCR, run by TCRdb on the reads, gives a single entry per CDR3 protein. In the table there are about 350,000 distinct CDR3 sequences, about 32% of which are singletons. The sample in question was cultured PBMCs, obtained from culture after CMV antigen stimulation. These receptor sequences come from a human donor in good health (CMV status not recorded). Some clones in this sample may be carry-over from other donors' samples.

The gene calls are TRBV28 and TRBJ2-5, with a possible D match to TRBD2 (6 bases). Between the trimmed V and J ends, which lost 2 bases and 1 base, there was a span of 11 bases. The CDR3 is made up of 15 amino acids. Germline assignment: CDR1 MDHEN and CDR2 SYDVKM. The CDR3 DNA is TGTGCCAGCAGTTTAAGTGGGGGGTCCCAAGAGACCCAGTACTTC. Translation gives CASSLSGGSQETQYF.

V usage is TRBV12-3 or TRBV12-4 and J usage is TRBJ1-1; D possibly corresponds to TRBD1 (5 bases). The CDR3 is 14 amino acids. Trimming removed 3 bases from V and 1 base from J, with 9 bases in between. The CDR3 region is CASSLQGTNTEAFF. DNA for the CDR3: TGTGCCAGCAGTTTGCAGGGTACGAACACTGAAGCTTTCTTT.

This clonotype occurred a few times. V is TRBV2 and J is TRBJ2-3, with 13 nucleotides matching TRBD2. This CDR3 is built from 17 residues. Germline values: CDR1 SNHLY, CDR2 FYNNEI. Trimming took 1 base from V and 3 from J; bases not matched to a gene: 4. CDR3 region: CASSEGTSGRGTDTQYF. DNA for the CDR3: TGTGCCAGCAGTGAAGGGACTAGCGGGAGAGGGACAGATACGCAGTATTTT.

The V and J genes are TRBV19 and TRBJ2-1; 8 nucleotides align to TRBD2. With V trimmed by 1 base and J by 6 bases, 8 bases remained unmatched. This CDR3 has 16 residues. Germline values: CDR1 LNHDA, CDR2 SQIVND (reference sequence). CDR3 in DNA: TGTGCCAGTAGTATAGTAGTTGGGACTAGTTTCAATGAGCAGTTCTTC. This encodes CASSIVVGTSFNEQFF.

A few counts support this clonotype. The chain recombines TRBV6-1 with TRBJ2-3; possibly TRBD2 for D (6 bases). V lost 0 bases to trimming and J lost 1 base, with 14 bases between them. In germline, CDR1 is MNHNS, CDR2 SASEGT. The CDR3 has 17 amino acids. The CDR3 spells CASSEAKASGRTDTQYF. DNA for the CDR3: TGTGCCAGCAGTGAAGCCAAAGCGAGCGGGCGCACAGATACGCAGTATTTT.

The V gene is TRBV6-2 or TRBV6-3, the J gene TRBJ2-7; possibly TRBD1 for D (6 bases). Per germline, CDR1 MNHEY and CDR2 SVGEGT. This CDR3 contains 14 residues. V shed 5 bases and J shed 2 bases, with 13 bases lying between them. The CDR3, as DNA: TGTGCCAGCAGTCGGAGCGGACAGACCTACGAGCAGTACGTC. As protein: CASSRSGQTYEQYV.

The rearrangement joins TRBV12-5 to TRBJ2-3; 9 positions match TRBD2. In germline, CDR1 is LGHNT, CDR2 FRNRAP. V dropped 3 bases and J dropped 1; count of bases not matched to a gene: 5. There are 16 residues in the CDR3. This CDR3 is CASGFGLAGRTDTQYF. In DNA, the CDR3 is TGTGCTAGTGGTTTTGGGCTAGCGGGACGCACAGATACGCAGTATTTT.

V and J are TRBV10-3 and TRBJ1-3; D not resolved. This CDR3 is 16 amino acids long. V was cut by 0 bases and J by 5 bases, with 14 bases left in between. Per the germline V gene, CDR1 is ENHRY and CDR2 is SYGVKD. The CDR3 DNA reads TGTGCCATCAGTGAGTCGCAGGCAGGTAGAAGAAACACCATATATTTT. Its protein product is CAISESQAGRRNTIYF.

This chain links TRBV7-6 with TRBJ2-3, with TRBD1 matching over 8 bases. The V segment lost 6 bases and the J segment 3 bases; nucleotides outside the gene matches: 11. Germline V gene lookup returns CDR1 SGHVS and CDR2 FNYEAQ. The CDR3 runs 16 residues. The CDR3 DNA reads TGTGCCAGCAGTCGGAGTGGACAGGGAGTTACAGATACGCAGTATTTT. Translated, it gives CASSRSGQGVTDTQYF.

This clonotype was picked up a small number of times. Here the CDR3 DNA reads TGTGCCAGCAGTCTGGACAGGGTAGGATATCAGCCCCAGCATTTT. Translated, it gives CASSLDRVGYQPQHF. V gene TRBV28 combines with J gene TRBJ1-5; 8 nucleotides agree with TRBD1. This CDR3 has 15 amino acids. Germline assignment: CDR1 MDHEN and CDR2 SYDVKM. The trim removed 5 bases at V and 5 bases at J, leaving 8 bases unmatched. The full variable domain, its missing parts supplied by reference TRBV28 and TRBJ1-5, is DVKVTQSSRYLVKRTGEKVFLECVQDMDHENMFWYRQDPGLGLRLIYFSYDVKMKEKGDIPEGYSVSREKKERFSLILESASTNQTSMYLCASSLDRVGYQPQHFGDGTRLSIL.

CDR3 nucleotide sequence: TGTGCCAGCAGATATCAGGGCGGGGACACCGGGGAGCTGTTTTTT. Its protein product is CASRYQGGDTGELFF. The chain carries TRBV6-2 or TRBV6-3 and TRBJ2-2; perhaps TRBD2 as D (6 bases). CDR3 size: 15 residues. V lost 6 bases to trimming and J lost 3 bases, with 14 bases between them. Germline V gene data show CDR1 as MNHEY and CDR2 as SVGEGT.

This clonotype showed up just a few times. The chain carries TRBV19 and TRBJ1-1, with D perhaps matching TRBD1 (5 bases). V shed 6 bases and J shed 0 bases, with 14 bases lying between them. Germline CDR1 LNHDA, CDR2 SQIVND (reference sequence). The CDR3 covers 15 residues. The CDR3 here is CASRRGQGLNTEAFF. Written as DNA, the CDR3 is TGTGCCAGTAGGAGAGGACAAGGGCTGAACACTGAAGCTTTCTTT.